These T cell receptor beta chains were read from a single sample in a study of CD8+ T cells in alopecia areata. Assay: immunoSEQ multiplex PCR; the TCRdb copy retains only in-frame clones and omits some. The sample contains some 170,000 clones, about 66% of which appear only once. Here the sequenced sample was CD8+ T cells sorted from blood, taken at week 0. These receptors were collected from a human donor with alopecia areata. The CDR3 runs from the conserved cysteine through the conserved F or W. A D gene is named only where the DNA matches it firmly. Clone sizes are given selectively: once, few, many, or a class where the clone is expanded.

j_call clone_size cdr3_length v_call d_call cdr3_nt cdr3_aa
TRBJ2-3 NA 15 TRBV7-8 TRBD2 TGTGCCAGCAGCTTAGTGGCGGGGGGATGGGATACGCAGTATTTT CASSLVAGGWDTQYF
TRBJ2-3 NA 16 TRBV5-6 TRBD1 TGTGCCAGCAGCTTGGGGGACAGGGTATTTACAGATACGCAGTATTTT CASSLGDRVFTDTQYF
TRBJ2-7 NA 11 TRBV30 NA TGTGCCGCGACCGGGACCTACGAGCAGTACTTC CAATGTYEQYF
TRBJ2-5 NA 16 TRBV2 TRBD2 TGTGCCAGTAAGCAAGGATCACTAGCGGGGCCTGTGGACCAGTACTTC CASKQGSLAGPVDQYF
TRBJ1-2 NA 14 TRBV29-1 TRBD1 TGCAGCGTACCTCCGGGACAGGGAGACTATGGCTACACCTTC CSVPPGQGDYGYTF
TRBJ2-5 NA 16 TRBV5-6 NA TGTGCCAGCAGCCCACAAGGACCCTCAGGAGGGGAGACCCAGTACTTC CASSPQGPSGGETQYF
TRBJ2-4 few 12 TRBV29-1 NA TGCAGCGCGGGGTCCGATCCAAACATTCAGTACTTC CSAGSDPNIQYF
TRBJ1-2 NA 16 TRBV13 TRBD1 TGTGCCAGCAGCCCAGAGGTGGGACAGGGGCGATATGGCTACACCTTC CASSPEVGQGRYGYTF
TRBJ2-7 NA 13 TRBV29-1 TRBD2 TGCAGCGTTCAAGCGGGGGGAACCTACGAGCAGTACTTC CSVQAGGTYEQYF
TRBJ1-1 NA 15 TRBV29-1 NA TGCAGCGTTGAAGATCTTAAGGTCCGGAACACTGAAGCTTTCTTT CSVEDLKVRNTEAFF
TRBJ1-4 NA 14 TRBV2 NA TGTGCCAGCAGGGGCAGGGGCACTAATGAAAAACTGTTTTTT CASRGRGTNEKLFF
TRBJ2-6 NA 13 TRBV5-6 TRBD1 TGTGCCAGCAGCTCCGGACAGGCCTGGGTCCTGACTTTC CASSSGQAWVLTF
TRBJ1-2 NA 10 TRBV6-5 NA TGTGCAGACCGGGACTATGGCTACACCTTC CADRDYGYTF
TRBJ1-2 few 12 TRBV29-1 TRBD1 TGCAGCGCCCGGACAGGGGCGGATGGCTACACCTTC CSARTGADGYTF
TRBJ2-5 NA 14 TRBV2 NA TGTGCCAGCATAACTGGCTCGTACCAAGAGACCCAGTACTTC CASITGSYQETQYF
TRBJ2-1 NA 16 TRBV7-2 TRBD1 TGTGCCAGCAGCTTAGTGACAGGGGGTTGGGTCAATGAGCAGTTCTTC CASSLVTGGWVNEQFF
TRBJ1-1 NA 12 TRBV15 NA TGTGCCACCAGCGACCAGACAGATGAAGCTTTCTTT CATSDQTDEAFF
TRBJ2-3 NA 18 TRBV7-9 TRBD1 TGTGCCAGCAGCTCCATAGGGGCCGGACAGGGGGCGAAGGATACGCAGTATTTT CASSSIGAGQGAKDTQYF
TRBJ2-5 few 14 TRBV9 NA TGTGCCAGCACCAGTGGGGGGGCCCAAGAGACCCAGTACTTC CASTSGGAQETQYF
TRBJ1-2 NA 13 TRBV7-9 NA TGTGCCAGCAGCCCGGGGATTCTTCGTGGCTACACCTTC CASSPGILRGYTF
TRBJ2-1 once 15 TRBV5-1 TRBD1 TGCGCCAGCAGCTGGGACAGGGGCACGCAGGATGAGCAGTTCTTC CASSWDRGTQDEQFF
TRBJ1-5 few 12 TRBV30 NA TGTGCCTGTTCAAACGTCAATCAGCCCCAGCATTTT CACSNVNQPQHF
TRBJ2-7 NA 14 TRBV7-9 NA TGTGCCAGCAGCGCCGGGGGTCGAGAATACGAGCAGTACTTC CASSAGGREYEQYF
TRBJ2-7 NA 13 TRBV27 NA TGTGCCAGCAGCCTCAGGGAAGCCTACGAGCAGTACTTC CASSLREAYEQYF
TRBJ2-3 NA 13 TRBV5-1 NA TGCGCCAGCAGCTTGGTCATCTCAGATACGCAGTATTTT CASSLVISDTQYF
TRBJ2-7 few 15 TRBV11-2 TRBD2 TGTGCCAGCAGCTTAGACCAGGGAGGGTCCTACGAGCAGTACTTC CASSLDQGGSYEQYF
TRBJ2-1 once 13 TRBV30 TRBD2 TGTGCCTGGAGTGTGCTAGCGGGGGAAGAGCAGTTCTTC CAWSVLAGEEQFF
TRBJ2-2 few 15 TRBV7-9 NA TGTGCCAGCAGCTTACGACGCTCCGGCACCGGGGAGCTGTTTTTT CASSLRRSGTGELFF
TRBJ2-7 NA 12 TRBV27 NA TGTGCCGCAGGGACATATGCCTACGAGCAGTACTTC CAAGTYAYEQYF
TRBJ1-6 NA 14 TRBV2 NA TGTGCCAGCAGTGACGTGGGGACCAATTCACCCCTCCACTTT CASSDVGTNSPLHF
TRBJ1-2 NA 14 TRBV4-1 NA TGCGCCAGCAGCCTCGCCATAAAGGATCCTGGCTACACCTTC CASSLAIKDPGYTF
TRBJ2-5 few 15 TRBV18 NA TGTGCCAGCTCACCGTGGGGGCGATTACAAGAGACCCAGTACTTC CASSPWGRLQETQYF
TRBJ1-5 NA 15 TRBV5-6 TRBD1 TGTGCCAGCAGCTTTGGGCCGGGACAGTCACAGCCCCAGCATTTT CASSFGPGQSQPQHF
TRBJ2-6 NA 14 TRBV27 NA TGTGCCAGCAGTCCTCTCCTCGGGGCCAACGTCCTGACTTTC CASSPLLGANVLTF
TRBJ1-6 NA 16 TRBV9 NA TGTGCCAGCAGCGAAAGCGGGAGCTCCTATAATTCACCCCTCCACTTT CASSESGSSYNSPLHF
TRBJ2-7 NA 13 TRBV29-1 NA TGCAGCGTTGCGGGGGCGGGAGCCTACGAGCAGTACTTC CSVAGAGAYEQYF
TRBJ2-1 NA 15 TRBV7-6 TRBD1 TGTGCCAGCAGCTTTGACAGGGGAGGCTACAATGAGCAGTTCTTC CASSFDRGGYNEQFF
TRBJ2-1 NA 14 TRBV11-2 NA TGTGCCAGCAATAGGGGGATTGGGAACAATGAGCAGTTCTTC CASNRGIGNNEQFF
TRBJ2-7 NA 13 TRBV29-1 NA TGCAGCGGGCTCTTAACTAGGCCCTACGAGCAGTACTTC CSGLLTRPYEQYF
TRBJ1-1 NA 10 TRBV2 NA TGTGCCAGCACGAACGCCCAAGCTTTCTTT CASTNAQAFF
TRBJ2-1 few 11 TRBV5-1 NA TGCGCCAGCAGCTTGGGCCGGGAGCAGTTCTTC CASSLGREQFF
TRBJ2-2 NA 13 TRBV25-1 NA TGTGCCAGCAGTGAAGGGGAGACCGGGGAGCTGTTTTTT CASSEGETGELFF
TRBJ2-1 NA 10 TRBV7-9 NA TGTGCCAGCATCGGGCGGGAGCAGTTCTTC CASIGREQFF
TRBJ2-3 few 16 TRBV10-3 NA TGTGCCATCAGTGAGCCTCGACTCCAGAGCACAGATACGCAGTATTTT CAISEPRLQSTDTQYF
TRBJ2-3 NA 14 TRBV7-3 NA TGTGCCAGCAGCTTACAGGGGAGCACAGATACGCAGTATTTT CASSLQGSTDTQYF
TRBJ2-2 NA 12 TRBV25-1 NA TGTGCCAGCAGTGACTTCGGTCGAGAGCTGTTTTTT CASSDFGRELFF
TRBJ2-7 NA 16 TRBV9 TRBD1 TGTGCCAGCAGCGTCCGCCAGGGGGTCACCCCCTACGAGCAGTACTTC CASSVRQGVTPYEQYF
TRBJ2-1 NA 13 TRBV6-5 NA TGTGCCAGCAGTTGGGCTAGCGCCTATGAGCAGTTCTTC CASSWASAYEQFF
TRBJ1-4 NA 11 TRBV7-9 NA TGTGCCAGCAGCGGGAATGAAAAACTGTTTTTT CASSGNEKLFF
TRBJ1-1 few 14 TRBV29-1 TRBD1 TGCAGCGTTGGGCTCAGGGGGCTTGGCACTGAAGCTTTCTTT CSVGLRGLGTEAFF
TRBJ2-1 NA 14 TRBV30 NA TGTGCCTGGAGTGTTCGAGGGACTCTCAATGAGCAGTTCTTC CAWSVRGTLNEQFF
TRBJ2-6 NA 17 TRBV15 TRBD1 TGTGCCACCACTGTTTGGGGACAGGGGACTGGGGCCAACGTCCTGACTTTC CATTVWGQGTGANVLTF
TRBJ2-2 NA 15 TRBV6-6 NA TGTGCCAGCAGTTACTTCTGGGGAAGTACCGGGGAGCTGTTTTTT CASSYFWGSTGELFF
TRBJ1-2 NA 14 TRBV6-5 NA TGTGCCAGCAGTTACTCAGGGCTAGTAACTGGCTACACCTTC CASSYSGLVTGYTF
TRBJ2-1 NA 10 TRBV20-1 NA TGCAGTGCGGAATACAATGAGCAGTTCTTC CSAEYNEQFF
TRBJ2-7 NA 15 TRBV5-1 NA TGCGCCAGCAGCTTGGAGGTGGGCAGGGCCTACGAGCAGTACTTC CASSLEVGRAYEQYF
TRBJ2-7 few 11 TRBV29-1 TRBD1 TGCAGCGCCCTGGACAGGGGCGAGCAGTACTTC CSALDRGEQYF